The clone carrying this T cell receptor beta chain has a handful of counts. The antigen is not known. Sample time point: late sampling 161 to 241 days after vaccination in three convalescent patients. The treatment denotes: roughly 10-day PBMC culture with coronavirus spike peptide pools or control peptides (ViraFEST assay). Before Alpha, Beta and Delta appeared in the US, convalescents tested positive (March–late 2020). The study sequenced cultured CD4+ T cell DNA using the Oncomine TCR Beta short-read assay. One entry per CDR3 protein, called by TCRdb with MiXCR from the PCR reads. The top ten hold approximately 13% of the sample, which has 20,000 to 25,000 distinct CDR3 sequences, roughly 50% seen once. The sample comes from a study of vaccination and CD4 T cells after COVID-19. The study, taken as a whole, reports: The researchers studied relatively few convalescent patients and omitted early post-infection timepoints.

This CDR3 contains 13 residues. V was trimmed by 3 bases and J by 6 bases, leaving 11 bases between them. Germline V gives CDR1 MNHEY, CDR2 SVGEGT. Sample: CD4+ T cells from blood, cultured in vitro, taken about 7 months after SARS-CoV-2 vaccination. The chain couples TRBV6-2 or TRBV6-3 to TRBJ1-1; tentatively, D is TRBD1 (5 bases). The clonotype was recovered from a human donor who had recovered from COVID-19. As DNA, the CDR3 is TGTGCCAGCAGTTATTACTGGGGGGCTGAAGCTTTCTTT. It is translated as CASSYYWGAEAFF.